This is a list of T cell receptor beta chains from one sample in a study of control samples from healthy donors and cancer patients. The data were produced by immunoSEQ multiplex PCR, yet TCRdb's version contains in-frame clones alone and is incomplete. Of about 410,000 clones in the sample, approximately 90% were seen once. Sequencing was performed on PBMCs. Every receptor here comes from a man in his forties or fifties with head and neck cancer. The CDR3 runs from the conserved cysteine through the conserved F or W. A D gene is named only where the DNA matches it firmly. The size of a clone is reported for some rows only, either as once, few or many, or as a class for expanded clones.

V gene: TRBV6-5
D gene: TRBD1
clone size: -
J gene: TRBJ2-7
CDR3 DNA: TGTGCCAGCAAGAGGGACAGGTCCAACTACGAGCAGTACTTC
CDR3 protein: CASKRDRSNYEQYF

V gene: TRBV5-1
D gene: -
clone size: -
J gene: TRBJ1-1
CDR3 DNA: TGCGCCAGCAGCTTGGAAGGCCTCAGGACTGAAGCTTTCTTT
CDR3 protein: CASSLEGLRTEAFF

V gene: TRBV29-1
D gene: TRBD1
clone size: -
J gene: TRBJ2-7
CDR3 DNA: TGCAGCGCATCCGGGACAGGCGATTTCGGCGAGCAGTACTTC
CDR3 protein: CSASGTGDFGEQYF

V gene: TRBV28
D gene: -
clone size: once
J gene: TRBJ2-5
CDR3 DNA: TGTGCCAGCAGTTTGCCCAGCGGGCCTCAAGAGACCCAGTACTTC
CDR3 protein: CASSLPSGPQETQYF

V gene: TRBV13
D gene: -
clone size: -
J gene: TRBJ1-1
CDR3 DNA: TGTGCCAGCAGCTTACCGGTTTGGCAGCCTGAAGCTTTCTTT
CDR3 protein: CASSLPVWQPEAFF

V gene: TRBV28
D gene: TRBD2
clone size: -
J gene: TRBJ2-3
CDR3 DNA: TGTGCCAGCAGTTTACGTCTAGCGGCCACAGATACGCAGTATTTT
CDR3 protein: CASSLRLAATDTQYF

V gene: TRBV5-4
D gene: -
clone size: -
J gene: TRBJ2-7
CDR3 DNA: TGTGCCAGCAGCTTGGAGGGACCCTCCTACGAGCAGTACTTC
CDR3 protein: CASSLEGPSYEQYF

V gene: TRBV6-2/TRBV6-3
D gene: -
clone size: -
J gene: TRBJ2-7
CDR3 DNA: TGTGCCAGCAGTTCCCTAACGGGGGAGTATGAGCAGTACTTC
CDR3 protein: CASSSLTGEYEQYF

V gene: TRBV29-1
D gene: -
clone size: -
J gene: TRBJ1-2
CDR3 DNA: TGCAGCGTTGAAGATCCGGCGACCGGGGGCTACACCTTC
CDR3 protein: CSVEDPATGGYTF

V gene: TRBV28
D gene: TRBD2
clone size: -
J gene: TRBJ2-3
CDR3 DNA: TGTGCCAGCAGTTATAGCGGGAGTGGGTCAGATACGCAGTATTTT
CDR3 protein: CASSYSGSGSDTQYF

V gene: TRBV6-5
D gene: -
clone size: -
J gene: TRBJ1-3
CDR3 DNA: TGTGCCAGCAGTTCTGGGGCTTACTCCTCTGGAAACACCATATATTTT
CDR3 protein: CASSSGAYSSGNTIYF

V gene: TRBV18
D gene: -
clone size: -
J gene: TRBJ2-7
CDR3 DNA: TGTGCCAGCTCTACAGACATCTACGAGCAGTACTTC
CDR3 protein: CASSTDIYEQYF

V gene: TRBV28
D gene: -
clone size: -
J gene: TRBJ1-1
CDR3 DNA: TGTGCCAGCAGTTTGTGGACCGAAAGGGGACTGGTGTCTGAAGCTTTCTTT
CDR3 protein: CASSLWTERGLVSEAFF

V gene: TRBV19
D gene: -
clone size: -
J gene: TRBJ2-1
CDR3 DNA: TGTGCCAGTAGACCGGCGGCTCCCTACAATGAGCAGTTCTTC
CDR3 protein: CASRPAAPYNEQFF

V gene: TRBV2
D gene: -
clone size: -
J gene: TRBJ1-6
CDR3 DNA: TGTGCATGTGGGCGGGGGGATCCCCTCCACTTT
CDR3 protein: CACGRGDPLHF

V gene: TRBV15
D gene: TRBD1
clone size: -
J gene: TRBJ2-2
CDR3 DNA: TGTGCCACCAGCAGAGATCTGGACAGGATGCTTGGGGAGCTGTTTTTT
CDR3 protein: CATSRDLDRMLGELFF

V gene: TRBV4-3
D gene: TRBD1
clone size: -
J gene: TRBJ2-7
CDR3 DNA: TGCGCCAGCAGCCAAGGACAGGGGAGTGGGTACGAGCAGTACTTC
CDR3 protein: CASSQGQGSGYEQYF

V gene: TRBV20-1
D gene: -
clone size: few
J gene: TRBJ1-1
CDR3 DNA: TGCAGGTCCGGTGGGAACACTGAAGCTTTCTTT
CDR3 protein: CRSGGNTEAFF